This TCR beta chain was retrieved from a study of shared clonotypes between healthy human individuals. The data were produced by immunoSEQ multiplex PCR, yet TCRdb's version contains in-frame clones alone and is incomplete. The sample lists approximately 2.1 million clones, approximately 93% occurring once. Only one count was recorded for this clone. The antigen is undetermined. Study-level points and caveats: A handful of donors had 4% to 6.5% of their naive CD4 clonotypes in common.

The germline CDR1 and CDR2 sequences are SNHLY and FYNNEI. With 7 bases removed from V and 0 bases from J, the gap between germline ends came to 6 bases. The CDR3 is 13 residues long. The sample taken for sequencing was naive CD4+ T cells from PBMCs. Sample subset: CD45RA+ positively selected. The TCR was taken from a man aged 18 to 29 in good health. Some clones in this sample may be carry-over from other donors' samples. The rearrangement uses TRBV2 and TRBJ1-4; D remains ambiguous. The CDR3: CASIGTTNEKLFF. CDR3 sequence (DNA): TGTGCCAGCATTGGCACAACTAATGAAAAACTGTTTTTT.